This T cell receptor (beta chain) was captured in a study of naive and memory T cell subsets. Study results and limitations: Especially in CD8 cells, naive repertoires contained a few larger clonotypes, possibly CD45RA-re-expressing memory cells.

The beta constant-region primer was an equimolar mix of two oligonucleotides covering TRBC1 and TRBC2. Four rounds of PCR amplified the ligated cDNA using nested alpha and beta constant-region primers plus SP2. An oligonucleotide with the SP2 primer and a 12-nucleotide UMI was ligated to the cDNA 3' end. Each CDR3 protein gets one entry after TCRdb re-called the UMI-ligation and nested PCR reads with MiXCR. The profile covers about 90,000 distinct CDR3 sequences, with around 11% appearing a single time and approximately 0.14% taken by the ten largest. V dropped 1 base and J dropped 0 bases, with 9 bases sitting between them. The CDR3 sequence is 15 residues long. Germline V CDR1 and CDR2: SGHAT, FQDESV (reference sequence). This clonotype was recorded at least ten times. Its antigen remains unidentified.

Sequencing was done on a sample of naive CD4+ T cells from blood. This TCR was recovered from a human donor in good health. The chain uses TRBV11-1 and TRBJ1-2; D gene uncertain. CDR3 DNA: TGTGCCAGCAGCTTAGGAGGCATCGCTAACTATGGCTACACCTTC. Translation gives CASSLGGIANYGYTF.